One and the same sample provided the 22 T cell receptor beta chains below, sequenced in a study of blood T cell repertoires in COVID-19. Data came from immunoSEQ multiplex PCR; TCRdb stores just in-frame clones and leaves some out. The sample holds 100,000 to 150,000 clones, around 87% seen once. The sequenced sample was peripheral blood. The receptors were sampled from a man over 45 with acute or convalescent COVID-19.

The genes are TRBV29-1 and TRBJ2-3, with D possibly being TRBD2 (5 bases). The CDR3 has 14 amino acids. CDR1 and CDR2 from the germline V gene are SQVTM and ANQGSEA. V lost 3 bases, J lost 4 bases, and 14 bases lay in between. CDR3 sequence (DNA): TGCAGCGTTGATACCGGGTCCGGGGCAGATACGCAGTATTTT. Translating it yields CSVDTGSGADTQYF.

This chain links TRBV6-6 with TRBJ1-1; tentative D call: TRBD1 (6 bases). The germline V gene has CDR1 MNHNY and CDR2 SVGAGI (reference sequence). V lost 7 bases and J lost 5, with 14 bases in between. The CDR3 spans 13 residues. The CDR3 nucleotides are TGTGCCAGCAACCAGGACAGACAGACTGAAGCTTTCTTT. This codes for CASNQDRQTEAFF.

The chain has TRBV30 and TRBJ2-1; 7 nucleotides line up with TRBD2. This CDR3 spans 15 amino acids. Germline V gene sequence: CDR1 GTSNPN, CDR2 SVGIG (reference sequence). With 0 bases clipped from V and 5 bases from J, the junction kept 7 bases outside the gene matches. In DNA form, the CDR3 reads TGTGCCTGGAGTGTCAGTGGGAGGGTAAACAATGAGCAGTTCTTC. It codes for CAWSVSGRVNNEQFF. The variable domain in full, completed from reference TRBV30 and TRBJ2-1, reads SQTIHQWPATLVQPVGSPLSLECTVEGTSNPNLYWYRQAAGRGLQLLFYSVGIGQISSEVPQNLSASRPQDRQFILSSKKLLLSDSGFYLCAWSVSGRVNNEQFFGPGTRLTVL.

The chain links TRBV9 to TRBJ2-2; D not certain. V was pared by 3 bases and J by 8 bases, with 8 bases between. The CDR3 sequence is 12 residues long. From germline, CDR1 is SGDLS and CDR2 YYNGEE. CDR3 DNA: TGTGCCAGCAGCGCCACCGGGGGGGAGCTGTTTTTT. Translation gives CASSATGGELFF.

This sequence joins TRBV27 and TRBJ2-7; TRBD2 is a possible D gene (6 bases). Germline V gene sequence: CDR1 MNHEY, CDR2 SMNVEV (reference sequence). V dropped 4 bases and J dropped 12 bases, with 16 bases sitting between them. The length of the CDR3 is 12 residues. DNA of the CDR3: TGTGCCAGCAGTTCCCGGGGACTCTCGCCGTACTTC. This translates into CASSSRGLSPYF.

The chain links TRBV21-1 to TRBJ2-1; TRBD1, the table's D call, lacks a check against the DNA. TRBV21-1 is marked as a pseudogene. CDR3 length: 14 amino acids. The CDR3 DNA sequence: TGTGCCAGTCCGTGTCGGGACAGGAGAAATGAGCAGTTCTTC. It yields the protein CASPCRDRRNEQFF.

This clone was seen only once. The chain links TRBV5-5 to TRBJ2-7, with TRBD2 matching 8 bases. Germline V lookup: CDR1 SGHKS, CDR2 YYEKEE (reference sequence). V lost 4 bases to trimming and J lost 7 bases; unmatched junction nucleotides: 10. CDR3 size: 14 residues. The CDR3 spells CASSPRAGAGEQYF. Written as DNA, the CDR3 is TGTGCCAGCAGCCCTCGAGCGGGAGCTGGAGAGCAGTACTTC.

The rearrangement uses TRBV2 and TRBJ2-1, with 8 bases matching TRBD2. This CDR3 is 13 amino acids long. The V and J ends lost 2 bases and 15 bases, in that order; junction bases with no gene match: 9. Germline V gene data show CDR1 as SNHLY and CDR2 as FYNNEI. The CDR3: CASSETGTRGRFF. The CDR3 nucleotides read TGTGCCAGCAGTGAAACCGGGACTAGAGGGAGGTTCTTC. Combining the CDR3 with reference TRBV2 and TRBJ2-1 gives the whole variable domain EPEVTQTPSHQVTQMGQEVILRCVPISNHLYFYWYRQILGQKVEFLVSFYNNEISEKSEIFDDQFSVERPDGSNFTLKIRSTKLEDSAMYFCASSETGTRGRFFGPGTRLTVL.

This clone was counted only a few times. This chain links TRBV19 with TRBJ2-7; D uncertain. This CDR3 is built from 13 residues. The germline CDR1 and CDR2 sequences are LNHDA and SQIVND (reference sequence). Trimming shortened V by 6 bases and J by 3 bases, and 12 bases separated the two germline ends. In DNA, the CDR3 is TGTGCCAGTAGGCCCACCCACAGCTACGAGCAGTACTTC. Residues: CASRPTHSYEQYF.

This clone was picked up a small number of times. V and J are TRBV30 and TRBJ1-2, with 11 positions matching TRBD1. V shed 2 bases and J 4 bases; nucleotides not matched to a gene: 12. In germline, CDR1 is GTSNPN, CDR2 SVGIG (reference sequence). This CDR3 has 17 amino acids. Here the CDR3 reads CAWSRGGTGGSVYGYTF. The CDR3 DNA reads TGTGCCTGGAGTAGGGGAGGGACAGGGGGATCAGTCTATGGCTACACCTTC. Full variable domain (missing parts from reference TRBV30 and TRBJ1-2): SQTIHQWPATLVQPVGSPLSLECTVEGTSNPNLYWYRQAAGRGLQLLFYSVGIGQISSEVPQNLSASRPQDRQFILSSKKLLLSDSGFYLCAWSRGGTGGSVYGYTFGSGTRLTVV.

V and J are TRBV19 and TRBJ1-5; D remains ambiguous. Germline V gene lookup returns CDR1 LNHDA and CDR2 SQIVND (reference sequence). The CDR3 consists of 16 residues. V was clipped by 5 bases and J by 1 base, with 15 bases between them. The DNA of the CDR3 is TGTGCCAGTAGTGAGGGAATTCGGGCGAGCAATCAGCCCCAGCATTTT. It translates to CASSEGIRASNQPQHF. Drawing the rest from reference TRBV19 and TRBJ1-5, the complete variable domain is DGGITQSPKYLFRKEGQNVTLSCEQNLNHDAMYWYRQDPGQGLRLIYYSQIVNDFQKGDIAEGYSVSREKKESFPLTVTSAQKNPTAFYLCASSEGIRASNQPQHFGDGTRLSIL.

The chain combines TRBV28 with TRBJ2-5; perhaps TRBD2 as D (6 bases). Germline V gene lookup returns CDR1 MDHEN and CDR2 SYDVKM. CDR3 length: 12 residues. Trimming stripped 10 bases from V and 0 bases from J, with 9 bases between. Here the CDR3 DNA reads TGTGCCACCCGGGACTACCAAGAGACCCAGTACTTC. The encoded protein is CATRDYQETQYF.

The CDR3 nucleotides read TGTGCCAGCAGTGACTCTAATCGGGGGACTGAAGCTTTCTTT. It is translated as CASSDSNRGTEAFF. This chain uses TRBV6-4 with TRBJ1-1, with a tentative D call TRBD1 (5 bases). The germline V and J ends were trimmed by 0 bases and 5 bases, with 10 bases remaining between them. The CDR3 has 14 amino acids. Germline V lookup: CDR1 MRHNA, CDR2 SNTAGT.

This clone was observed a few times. The CDR3 protein is CASSEGLTTTDTQYF. DNA of the CDR3: TGTGCCAGCAGCGAGGGACTGACTACCACAGATACGCAGTATTTT. The chain employs TRBV9 and TRBJ2-3, with a tentative D call TRBD2 (6 bases). CDR1 is SGDLS and CDR2 is YYNGEE in the germline V gene. This CDR3 spans 15 amino acids. Trimming left V 3 bases short and J 2 bases short, with 13 bases between.

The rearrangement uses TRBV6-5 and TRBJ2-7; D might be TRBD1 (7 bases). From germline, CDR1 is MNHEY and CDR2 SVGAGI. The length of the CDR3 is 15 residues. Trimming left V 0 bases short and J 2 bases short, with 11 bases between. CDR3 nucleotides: TGTGCCAGCAGTTACTCCGGGGGACAGACCTACGAGCAGTACTTC. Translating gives CASSYSGGQTYEQYF.

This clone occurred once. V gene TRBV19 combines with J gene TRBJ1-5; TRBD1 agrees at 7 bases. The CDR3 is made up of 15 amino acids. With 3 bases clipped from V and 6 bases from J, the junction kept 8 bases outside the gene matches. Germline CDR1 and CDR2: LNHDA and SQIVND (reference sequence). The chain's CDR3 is CASSIRGEGAQPQHF. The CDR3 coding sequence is TGTGCCAGTAGTATTCGGGGTGAGGGGGCTCAGCCCCAGCATTTT.

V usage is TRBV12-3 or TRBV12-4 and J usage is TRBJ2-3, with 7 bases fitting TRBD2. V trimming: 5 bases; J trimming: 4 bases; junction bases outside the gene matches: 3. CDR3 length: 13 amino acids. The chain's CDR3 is CASSRLASDTQYF. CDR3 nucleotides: TGTGCCAGCAGTAGACTAGCTTCAGATACGCAGTATTTT.

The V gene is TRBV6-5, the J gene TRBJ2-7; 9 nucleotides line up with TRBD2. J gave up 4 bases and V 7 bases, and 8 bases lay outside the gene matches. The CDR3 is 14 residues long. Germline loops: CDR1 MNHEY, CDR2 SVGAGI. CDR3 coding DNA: TGTGCCAGCATTTTTAGCGGGAGTTTGTACGAGCAGTACTTC. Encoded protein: CASIFSGSLYEQYF.

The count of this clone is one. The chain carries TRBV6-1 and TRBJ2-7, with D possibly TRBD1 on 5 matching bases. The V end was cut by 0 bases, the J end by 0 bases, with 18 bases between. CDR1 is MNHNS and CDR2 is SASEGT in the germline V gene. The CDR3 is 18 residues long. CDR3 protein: CASSEAAGPSGYSYEQYF. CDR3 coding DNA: TGTGCCAGCAGTGAAGCGGCAGGCCCATCAGGGTACTCCTACGAGCAGTACTTC.

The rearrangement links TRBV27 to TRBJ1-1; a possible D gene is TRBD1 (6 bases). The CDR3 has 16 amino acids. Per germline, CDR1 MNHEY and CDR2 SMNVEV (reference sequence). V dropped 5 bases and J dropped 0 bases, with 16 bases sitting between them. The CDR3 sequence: CASSPYRVGMNTEAFF. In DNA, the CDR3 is TGTGCCAGCAGTCCCTACAGGGTGGGTATGAACACTGAAGCTTTCTTT.

As DNA, the CDR3 is TGTGCCAGTAGTATAGCGGGGTGGCGGGGGGCGACCGTTGGAAACACTGAAGCTTTCTTT. This translates into CASSIAGWRGATVGNTEAFF. V and J are TRBV19 and TRBJ1-1; possibly TRBD1 for D (6 bases). The CDR3 length is 20 residues. Per germline, CDR1 LNHDA and CDR2 SQIVND (reference sequence). The germline V and J ends were trimmed by 1 base and 2 bases, with 26 bases remaining between them.

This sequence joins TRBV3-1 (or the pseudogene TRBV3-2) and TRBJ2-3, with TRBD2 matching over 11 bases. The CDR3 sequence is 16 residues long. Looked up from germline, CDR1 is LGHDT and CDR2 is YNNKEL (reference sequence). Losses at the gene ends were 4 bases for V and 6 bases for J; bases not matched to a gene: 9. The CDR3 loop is CASSPRETSGTDTQYF. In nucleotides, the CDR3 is TGTGCCAGCAGCCCCCGCGAGACTAGCGGGACTGATACGCAGTATTTT.